The table lists the clone carrying this TCR beta chain with a few counts. Its target is unknown. Disease duration under 2 months; hyperthyroidism patients were aged 18 to 65. The sample comes from a study of T cells in Graves' hyperthyroidism and ophthalmopathy. Amplified TCR beta CDR3 regions derived from RNA transcripts. During a first-round RT-PCR of the TCR CDR3, the HTBI primer set was used. TCRdb re-called the multiplex PCR reads through MiXCR, storing one row per CDR3 protein. The repertoire holds roughly 580,000 distinct CDR3 sequences, with just over 45% as singletons. Notes on the study in general: Most expanded thyroid clonotypes above 0.001 also appeared in blood.

This CDR3 is built from 15 residues. V was pared by 5 bases and J by 6 bases, with 5 bases of the junction left unmatched. Looked up from germline, CDR1 is SGHAT and CDR2 is FQNNGV. The clonotype was recovered from a woman under 30 with Graves' hyperthyroidism. Input material: peripheral blood or thyroid tissue (not recorded which). The genes are TRBV11-2 and TRBJ1-5, with TRBD1 matching over 12 bases. The CDR3 loop reads CASSRDRGRGQPQHF. The CDR3 DNA follows: TGTGCCAGCAGCAGGGACAGGGGGCGAGGTCAGCCCCAGCATTTT.